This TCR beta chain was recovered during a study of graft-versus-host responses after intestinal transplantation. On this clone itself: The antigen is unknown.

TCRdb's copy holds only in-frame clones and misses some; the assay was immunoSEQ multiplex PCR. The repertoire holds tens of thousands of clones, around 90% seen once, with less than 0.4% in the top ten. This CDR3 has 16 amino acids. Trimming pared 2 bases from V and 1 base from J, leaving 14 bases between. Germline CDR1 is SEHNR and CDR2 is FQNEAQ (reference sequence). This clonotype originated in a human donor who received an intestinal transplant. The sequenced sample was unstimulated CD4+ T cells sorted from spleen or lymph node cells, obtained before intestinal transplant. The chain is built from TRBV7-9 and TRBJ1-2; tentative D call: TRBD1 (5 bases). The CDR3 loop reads CASSLMSGGGNYGYTF. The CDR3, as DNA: TGTGCCAGCAGCTTAATGTCCGGTGGGGGTAACTATGGCTACACCTTC.